Listed here are 31 T cell receptor beta chains from one sample, sequenced in a study of blood T cells in healthy people across ages. PCR was performed a second time for roughly 7 to 12 cycles using a sample-barcoded 5' primer and a J-beta primer mix. MiXCR was run by TCRdb on the 5' RACE reads, yielding one entry per CDR3 protein. The sample contains some 1.1 million distinct CDR3 sequences, about two fifths of which appear only once. The material sequenced was blood. These receptors were collected from a man aged 18 to 29 in good health.

This chain joins TRBV2 and TRBJ2-3; 7 bases map to TRBD1. Germline V gene data show CDR1 as SNHLY and CDR2 as FYNNEI. The CDR3 sequence is 15 residues long. V lost 6 bases to trimming and J lost 5 bases; unmatched junction nucleotides: 11. As DNA, the CDR3 is TGTGCCAGCAGAGGACAGGACCTCTCTATAGATACGCAGTATTTT. Its translation is CASRGQDLSIDTQYF.

V is TRBV6-5 and J is TRBJ1-2; D remains ambiguous. The CDR3 has 15 residues. The germline gives CDR1 MNHEY, CDR2 SVGAGI. V was trimmed by 6 bases and J by 2 bases, leaving 16 bases between them. Here the CDR3 DNA reads TGTGCCAGCAGCCCTTACGTGGGGAACAACTATGGCTACACCTTC. It yields the protein CASSPYVGNNYGYTF.

V usage is TRBV4-3 and J usage is TRBJ1-5; weak D call: TRBD1 (5 bases). The germline V and J ends were trimmed by 4 bases and 0 bases, with 13 bases remaining between them. There are 16 residues in the CDR3. Germline CDR1 and CDR2: LGHNA and YSLEER. The CDR3 DNA reads TGCGCCAGCAGCCCCCAGGGAGGGGTTAGCAATCAGCCCCAGCATTTT. Residues: CASSPQGGVSNQPQHF.

This clonotype appeared a few times. This sequence joins TRBV6-2 or TRBV6-3 and TRBJ2-4; no reliable D call. CDR1 is MNHEY and CDR2 is SVGEGT in the germline V gene. The CDR3 extends over 15 amino acids. Between the trimmed V and J ends, which lost 2 bases and 0 bases, there was a span of 8 bases. The CDR3 protein is CASSYGGVAKNIQYF. CDR3 bases: TGTGCCAGCAGTTACGGCGGCGTAGCCAAAAACATTCAGTACTTC.

This sequence joins TRBV24-1 and TRBJ2-3; 8 bases map to TRBD1. Germline assignment: CDR1 KGHDR and CDR2 SFDVKD. V shed 4 bases and J 7 bases; nucleotides not matched to a gene: 12. The CDR3 contains 16 residues. The CDR3 nucleotides read TGTGCCACCAGTGACCGTGGGACAGGCGAAGGGAATACGCAGTATTTT. Its protein is CATSDRGTGEGNTQYF.

This clonotype has only a few counts. DNA for the CDR3: TGCGCCAGCATGGACGGACAGTACTACGAGCAGTACTTC. Its translation: CASMDGQYYEQYF. V gene TRBV10-2 combines with J gene TRBJ2-7, with a possible D match to TRBD1 (6 bases). The germline V gene has CDR1 WSHSY and CDR2 SAAADI. This CDR3 region has 13 residues. The V end was cut by 7 bases, the J end by 3 bases, with 13 bases between.

This clonotype was observed a single time. CDR3 sequence: CASRVGGNQPQHF. CDR3 sequence (DNA): TGTGCCAGCAGAGTGGGAGGGAATCAGCCCCAGCATTTT. V and J are TRBV6-2 or TRBV6-3 and TRBJ1-5; D gene unclear. The CDR3 is 13 amino acids. Germline V CDR1 and CDR2: MNHEY, SVGEGT. V dropped 6 bases and J dropped 4 bases, with 10 bases sitting between them.

The table lists this clonotype with a few counts. This chain connects TRBV14 to TRBJ2-5, with TRBD1 matching over 8 bases. The CDR3 runs to 15 residues. Losses at the gene ends were 1 base for V and 4 bases for J; bases not matched to a gene: 5. Germline CDR1 reads SGHDN; CDR2 reads FVKESK. CDR3: CASSQGQGRAETQYF. The CDR3 coding sequence is TGTGCCAGCAGCCAAGGACAGGGGCGTGCAGAGACCCAGTACTTC.

The chain couples TRBV10-3 to TRBJ1-1; D uncertain. Trimming took off 2 bases at V and 4 bases at J, with 8 bases between the two ends. The V gene's germline CDR1 is ENHRY and CDR2 SYGVKD. The CDR3 extends over 13 amino acids. CDR3 nucleotide sequence: TGTGCCATCAGTGAGAGAGGGCGCACTGAAGCTTTCTTT. It yields the protein CAISERGRTEAFF.

The V and J genes are TRBV18 and TRBJ2-1, with D possibly being TRBD2 (6 bases). The CDR3 has 14 amino acids. Trimming removed 4 bases at V and 7 bases at J, with 14 bases between. Germline assignment: CDR1 KGHSH and CDR2 LQKENI. The CDR3: CASSLTSGRNEQFF. CDR3 DNA: TGTGCCAGCTCACTTACGTCAGGGAGGAATGAGCAGTTCTTC.

V usage is TRBV9 and J usage is TRBJ1-1, with 7 bases matching TRBD1. The ends lost 4 bases at V and 6 bases at J; junction bases unmatched: 9. Germline V gives CDR1 SGDLS, CDR2 YYNGEE. The CDR3 has 14 amino acids. CDR3 in amino acids: CASSTTEGAPEAFF. The CDR3 DNA follows: TGTGCCAGCAGCACGACAGAGGGGGCACCTGAAGCTTTCTTT.

This clonotype showed up many times. One end of the junction fails to match germline, which may point to a read error. This sequence joins TRBV7-2 and TRBJ2-1, with D unresolved. The CDR3 has 12 residues. Looked up from germline, CDR1 is SGHTA and CDR2 is FQGNSA. CDR3 in DNA: TGTGCCAGCAGCCCCTCCCACAATGAGCAGTTCTTC. Protein: CASSPSHNEQFF.

The rearrangement uses TRBV19 and TRBJ2-3; D may be TRBD1 or TRBD2 (6 bases each). V was cut by 4 bases and J by 4 bases, with 15 bases left in between. Germline-derived CDR1 and CDR2 are LNHDA and SQIVND (reference sequence). The CDR3 length is 15 residues. The CDR3 region has the DNA TGTGCCAGTAGTACTACAGGGACTTTGGCAGATACGCAGTATTTT. It is translated as CASSTTGTLADTQYF.

There are a few counts of this clonotype. This chain connects TRBV10-3 to TRBJ1-1, with 7 bases aligning to TRBD1. Germline V gene sequence: CDR1 ENHRY, CDR2 SYGVKD. The V segment lost 4 bases and the J segment 3 bases; nucleotides outside the gene matches: 11. This CDR3 spans 16 amino acids. This chain's CDR3 is CAISGEGAGSDTEAFF. The CDR3 DNA sequence: TGTGCCATCAGTGGTGAGGGGGCAGGGTCGGACACTGAAGCTTTCTTT.

This clonotype has a handful of counts. The chain joins TRBV2 to TRBJ2-7, with D possibly being TRBD2 (6 bases). Trimming pared 4 bases from V and 0 bases from J, leaving 13 bases between. The CDR3 totals 15 residues. Germline V CDR1 and CDR2: SNHLY, FYNNEI. This CDR3 is CASSGYGGLSYEQYF. For the CDR3, the DNA is TGTGCCAGCAGTGGTTACGGGGGACTCTCCTACGAGCAGTACTTC.

This chain uses TRBV20-1 with TRBJ1-1, with D maybe TRBD1 (5 bases). Germline CDR1 and CDR2: DFQATT and SNEGSKA (reference sequence). V shed 6 bases and J shed 1 base, with 15 bases lying between them. This CDR3 region has 14 residues. CDR3: CSARHQGTNTEAFF. For the CDR3, the DNA is TGCAGTGCCCGGCACCAAGGGACGAACACTGAAGCTTTCTTT.

The V and J genes are TRBV6-2 or TRBV6-3 and TRBJ2-5, with 10 nucleotides matching TRBD2. In germline, CDR1 is MNHEY, CDR2 SVGEGT. The V segment lost 6 bases and the J segment 0 bases; nucleotides outside the gene matches: 7. The CDR3 has 16 residues. The CDR3 loop is CASSSPGLAYQETQYF. For the CDR3, the DNA is TGTGCCAGCAGCTCCCCGGGACTAGCGTACCAAGAGACCCAGTACTTC.

This chain uses TRBV28 with TRBJ2-3, with TRBD1 identical over 9 bases. Germline V CDR1 and CDR2: MDHEN, SYDVKM. The J segment lost 4 bases and the V segment lost 6 bases, leaving 11 bases of the junction unmatched. This CDR3 comprises 16 residues. The chain's CDR3 is CASSLGGTGIPDTQYF. CDR3 nucleotides: TGTGCCAGCAGCCTCGGAGGGACAGGGATTCCAGATACGCAGTATTTT.

The rearrangement uses TRBV6-5 and TRBJ1-1, with D tentatively TRBD1 (5 bases). V was pared by 5 bases and J by 5 bases, with 12 bases between. Germline V lookup: CDR1 MNHEY, CDR2 SVGAGI. This CDR3 comprises 13 residues. The CDR3 here is CASSDGRVTEAFF. In nucleotides, the CDR3 is TGTGCCAGCAGTGACGGCAGGGTAACTGAAGCTTTCTTT.

The rearrangement links TRBV4-3 to TRBJ2-2; 7 positions agree with TRBD1. Germline V CDR1 and CDR2: LGHNA, YSLEER. The CDR3 has 18 amino acids. With V trimmed by 0 bases and J by 1 base, 8 bases remained unmatched. The CDR3 region is CASSQDIIRTGNTGELFF. DNA for the CDR3: TGCGCCAGCAGCCAAGATATAATCCGGACAGGGAACACCGGGGAGCTGTTTTTT.

This clonotype was seen more than once but under ten times. The rearrangement joins TRBV20-1 to TRBJ2-2; D is uncertain. Between the trimmed V and J ends, which lost 5 bases and 4 bases, there was a span of 5 bases. The CDR3 length is 11 residues. Germline CDR1 DFQATT, CDR2 SNEGSKA (reference sequence). CDR3 in amino acids: CSAHITGELFF. Here the CDR3 DNA reads TGCAGTGCTCACATCACCGGGGAGCTGTTTTTT.

This clonotype came up a few times. The chain uses TRBV27 and TRBJ2-1, with 7 positions matching TRBD2. Germline trimming cut 10 bases from V and 2 bases from J; bases unmatched to any gene: 5. The germline V gene encodes CDR1 MNHEY and CDR2 SMNVEV (reference sequence). The CDR3 length is 13 residues. The CDR3 loop reads CATGDYTYNEQFF. The CDR3 DNA reads as TGTGCCACCGGGGACTATACCTACAATGAGCAGTTCTTC.

V is TRBV28 and J is TRBJ1-1; 7 bases align to TRBD1. The ends lost 5 bases at V and 2 bases at J; junction bases unmatched: 8. Germline V gene lookup returns CDR1 MDHEN and CDR2 SYDVKM. The CDR3 runs to 15 residues. The CDR3 DNA reads as TGTGCCAGCAGTCTTATGGGGACAGCAAACACTGAAGCTTTCTTT. This encodes CASSLMGTANTEAFF.

Points on this clonotype: This could be a read error, since a much larger clone is one nucleotide away. The rearrangement links TRBV5-1 to TRBJ2-1; no firm D call. CDR3 length equals 12 residues. With 5 bases removed from V and 13 bases from J, the gap between germline ends came to 16 bases. From germline, CDR1 is SGHRS and CDR2 YFSETQ. This CDR3 is CASSGDEETQFF. In nucleotides, the CDR3 is TGCGCCAGCAGTGGTGATGAGGAGACCCAGTTCTTC.

This clonotype was recorded at least ten times. J is TRBJ2-1 and V is TRBV20-1; D may be TRBD1 (6 bases). Trimming took 2 bases from V and 3 from J, leaving 8 bases between them. The CDR3 spans 13 residues. CDR1 and CDR2 from the germline V gene are DFQATT and SNEGSKA (reference sequence). DNA of the CDR3: TGCAGTGCTAGATGGACAGACTACAATGAGCAGTTCTTC. Its translation is CSARWTDYNEQFF.

The chain is built from TRBV12-3 or TRBV12-4 and TRBJ2-3, with D possibly TRBD2 on 7 matching bases. This CDR3 has 17 residues. The V end was cut by 3 bases, the J end by 1 base, with 17 bases between. The CDR3 sequence: CASSLGGGGTGTDTQYF. In nucleotides, the CDR3 is TGTGCCAGCAGTTTGGGGGGCGGGGGAACGGGCACAGATACGCAGTATTTT.

The V call is TRBV5-1, the J call TRBJ1-4; D not resolved. Germline V gives CDR1 SGHRS, CDR2 YFSETQ. Trimming removed 4 bases from V and 7 bases from J, with 20 bases in between. This CDR3 contains 16 residues. CDR3 protein: CASSPAVANPSEKLFF. The CDR3 DNA reads as TGCGCCAGCAGCCCGGCGGTGGCTAACCCTTCTGAAAAACTGTTTTTT.

J is TRBJ2-3 and V is TRBV29-1; 10 bases map to TRBD2. Germline loops: CDR1 SQVTM, CDR2 ANQGSEA. The CDR3 extends over 14 amino acids. The junction had 3 bases not matched to a gene; V was cut back by 4 bases and J by 2 bases. CDR3 nucleotides: TGCAGCGTTGGTAGCGGGGGGCCCACAGATACGCAGTATTTT. Translation: CSVGSGGPTDTQYF.

This clonotype turned up a few times. The chain links TRBV4-3 to TRBJ2-4, with TRBD2 matching 10 bases. The DNA end lines up better with TRBJ2-7; the J call may be wrong. CDR1 and CDR2 from the germline V gene are LGHNA and YSLEER. This CDR3 has 14 residues. The CDR3 region is CASSTSSGGYEQYF. The CDR3 DNA reads as TGCGCCAGCAGCACATCTAGCGGGGGCTACGAGCAGTACTTC.

The chain has TRBV30 and TRBJ2-1, with 7 bases identical to TRBD1. J was trimmed by 13 bases and V by 2 bases; bases with no gene match: 5. Germline V gene lookup returns CDR1 GTSNPN and CDR2 SVGIG (reference sequence). The CDR3 spans 11 residues. CDR3 sequence reads: CAWSSRQGQFF. Written as DNA, the CDR3 is TGTGCCTGGAGTTCCCGACAGGGACAGTTCTTC.

This clonotype was counted a few times. This rearrangement joins TRBV12-3 or TRBV12-4 to TRBJ2-1; possible D gene TRBD2, 6 bases. V dropped 4 bases and J dropped 7 bases, with 23 bases sitting between them. The CDR3 is made up of 17 amino acids. The CDR3 nucleotides are TGTGCCAGCAGTTCTTCCTCGACCGGGACTGGGAAGAATGAGCAGTTCTTC. This gives the protein CASSSSSTGTGKNEQFF.